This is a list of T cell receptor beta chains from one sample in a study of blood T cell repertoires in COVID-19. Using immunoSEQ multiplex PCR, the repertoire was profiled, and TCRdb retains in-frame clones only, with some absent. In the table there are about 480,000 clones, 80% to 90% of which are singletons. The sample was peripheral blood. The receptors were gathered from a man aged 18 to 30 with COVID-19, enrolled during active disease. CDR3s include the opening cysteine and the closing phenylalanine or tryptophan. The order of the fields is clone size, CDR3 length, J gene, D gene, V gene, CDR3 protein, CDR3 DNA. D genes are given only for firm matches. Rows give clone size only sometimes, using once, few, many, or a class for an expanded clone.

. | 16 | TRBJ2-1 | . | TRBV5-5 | CASSLIILSSYNEQFF | TGTGCCAGCAGCTTGATCATACTAAGCTCCTACAATGAGCAGTTCTTC
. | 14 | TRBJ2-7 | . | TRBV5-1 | CASSLAFGGYEQYF | TGCGCCAGCAGCTTGGCTTTTGGGGGGTACGAGCAGTACTTC
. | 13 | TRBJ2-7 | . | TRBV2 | CASSQLGVGEQYF | TGTGCCAGCAGCCAACTTGGAGTGGGCGAGCAGTACTTC
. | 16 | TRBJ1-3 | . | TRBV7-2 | CASSSVGQFSGNTIYF | TGTGCCAGCAGCTCCGTGGGACAATTCTCTGGAAACACCATATATTTT
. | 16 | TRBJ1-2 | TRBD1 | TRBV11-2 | CASSLWDRDAHYGYTF | TGTGCCAGCAGCCTCTGGGACAGGGACGCCCACTATGGCTACACCTTC
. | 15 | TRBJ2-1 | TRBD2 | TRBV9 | CASSVRREGYNEQFF | TGTGCCAGCAGCGTTAGGCGGGAGGGATACAATGAGCAGTTCTTC
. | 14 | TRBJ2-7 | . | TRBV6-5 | CASSYSSGSYEQYF | TGTGCCAGCAGTTACTCGAGCGGCAGCTACGAGCAGTACTTC
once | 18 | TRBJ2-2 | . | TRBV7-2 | CASSLVGRGPSPAGELFF | TGTGCCAGCAGCTTGGTTGGCAGGGGCCCATCTCCGGCCGGGGAGCTGTTTTTT
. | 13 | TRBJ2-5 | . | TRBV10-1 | CASNSGPRGTQYF | TGCGCCAGCAATAGCGGTCCACGCGGGACCCAGTACTTC
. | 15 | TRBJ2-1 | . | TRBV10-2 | CASSESGEVLNEQFF | TGCGCCAGCAGTGAGTCAGGGGAGGTCCTAAATGAGCAGTTCTTC
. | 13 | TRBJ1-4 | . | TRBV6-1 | CASSDRAEEKLFF | TGTGCCAGCAGTGACAGGGCGGAAGAAAAACTGTTTTTT
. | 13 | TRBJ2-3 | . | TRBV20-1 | CSASLAGSDTQYF | TGCAGTGCTAGTCTGGCAGGGTCAGATACGCAGTATTTT
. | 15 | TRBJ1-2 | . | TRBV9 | CASSEDSGRGYGYTF | TGTGCCAGCAGCGAAGACAGCGGCAGGGGCTATGGCTACACCTTC
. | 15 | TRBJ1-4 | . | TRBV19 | CASSNTGTLNEKLFF | TGTGCCAGTAGTAATACCGGGACACTGAATGAAAAACTGTTTTTT
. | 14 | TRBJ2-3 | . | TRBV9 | CASSTYLSTDTQYF | TGTGCCAGCAGCACCTACCTAAGCACAGATACGCAGTATTTT
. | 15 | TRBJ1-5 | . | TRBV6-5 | CASSPPGGLDQPQHF | TGTGCCAGCAGTCCTCCCGGGGGTTTGGATCAGCCCCAGCATTTT
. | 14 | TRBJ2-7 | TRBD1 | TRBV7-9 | CASSSTGGRNEQYF | TGTGCCAGCAGCTCGACAGGGGGACGCAACGAGCAGTACTTC
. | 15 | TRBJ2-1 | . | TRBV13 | CASSRAGLTYNEQFF | TGTGCCAGCAGTAGGGCGGGACTCACGTACAATGAGCAGTTCTTC
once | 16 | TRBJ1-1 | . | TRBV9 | CASSVVGREPGTEAFF | TGTGCCAGCAGCGTAGTAGGCAGAGAGCCCGGGACTGAAGCTTTCTTT
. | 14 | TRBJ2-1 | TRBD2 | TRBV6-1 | CASSEGTSVLRLFF | TGTGCCAGCAGTGAAGGGACTAGCGTCCTGAGGCTGTTCTTC
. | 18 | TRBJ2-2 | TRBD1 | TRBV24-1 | CATSDTHRRDRDTGELFF | TGTGCCACCAGTGATACCCACCGTAGGGACAGGGACACCGGGGAGCTGTTTTTT
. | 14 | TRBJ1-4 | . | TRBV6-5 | CASSYYPQGEKLFF | TGTGCCAGCAGTTACTATCCGCAGGGTGAAAAACTGTTTTTT
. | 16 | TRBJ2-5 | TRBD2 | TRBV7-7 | CASSLGSGAWRETQYF | TGTGCCAGCAGCTTAGGGAGCGGGGCTTGGCGGGAGACCCAGTACTTC
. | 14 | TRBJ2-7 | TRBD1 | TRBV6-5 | CASTGQGYSYEQYF | TGTGCCAGCACGGGACAGGGCTACTCCTACGAGCAGTACTTC
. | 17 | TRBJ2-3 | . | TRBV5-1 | CASSAGTVQSSTDTQYF | TGCGCCAGCAGCGCGGGAACAGTTCAATCTAGCACAGATACGCAGTATTTT
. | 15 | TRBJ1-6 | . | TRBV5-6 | CASSILGQTNSPLHF | TGTGCCAGCAGCATCCTAGGACAGACCAATTCACCCCTCCACTTT
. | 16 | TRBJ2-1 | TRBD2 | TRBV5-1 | CASSVSVGRARNEQFF | TGCGCCAGCAGCGTGTCTGTCGGGAGGGCCCGAAATGAGCAGTTCTTC
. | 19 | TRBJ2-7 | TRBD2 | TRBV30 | CACRTTAGRFRLASYEQYF | TGTGCCTGCCGAACAACGGCAGGGCGATTTAGACTAGCATCCTACGAGCAGTACTTC
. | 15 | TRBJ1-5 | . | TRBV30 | CAWSGTGSPNQPQHF | TGTGCCTGGAGTGGTACAGGGTCTCCCAATCAGCCCCAGCATTTT
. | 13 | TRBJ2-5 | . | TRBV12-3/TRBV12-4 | CASSFQGQETQYF | TGTGCCAGCAGTTTTCAGGGTCAAGAGACCCAGTACTTC
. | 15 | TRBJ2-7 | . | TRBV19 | CASSIGGIQSYEQYF | TGTGCCAGTAGTATAGGAGGCATCCAGAGCTACGAGCAGTACTTC
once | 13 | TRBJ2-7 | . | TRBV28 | CASSRGPTYEQYF | TGTGCCAGCAGTCGGGGTCCGACATACGAGCAGTACTTC
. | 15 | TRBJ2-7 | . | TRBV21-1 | CASSKGGLAVYEQYF | TGTGCCAGCAGCAAAGGAGGACTAGCAGTATACGAGCAGTACTTC
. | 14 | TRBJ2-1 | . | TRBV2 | CASMERVSYNEQFF | TGTGCCAGCATGGAACGGGTCTCCTACAATGAGCAGTTCTTC
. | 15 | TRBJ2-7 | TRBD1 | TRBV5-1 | CASSSTFNRGREQYF | TGCGCCAGCAGCTCGACGTTCAACAGGGGGAGGGAGCAGTACTTC
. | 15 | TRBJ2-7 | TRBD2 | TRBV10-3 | CAISVAGVEGNEQYF | TGTGCCATCAGTGTAGCGGGAGTAGAGGGTAACGAGCAGTACTTC
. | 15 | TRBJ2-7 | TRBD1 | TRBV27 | CASKKRTGVTYEQYF | TGTGCCAGCAAAAAAAGGACAGGGGTAACCTACGAGCAGTACTTC
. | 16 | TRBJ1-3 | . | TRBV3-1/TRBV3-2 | CASSQDPGLSGNTIYF | TGTGCCAGCAGCCAGGATCCGGGACTCTCTGGAAACACCATATATTTT
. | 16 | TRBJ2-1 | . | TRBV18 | CASSPQSGYTYNEQFF | TGTGCCAGCTCACCACAAAGCGGGTACACCTACAATGAGCAGTTCTTC
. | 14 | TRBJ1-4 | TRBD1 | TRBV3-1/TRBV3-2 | CASSQGGQVEKLFF | TGTGCCAGCAGCCAAGGGGGACAGGTTGAAAAACTGTTTTTT
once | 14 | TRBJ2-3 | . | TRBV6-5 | CASSLNPDTDTQYF | TGTGCCAGCAGCCTAAACCCCGACACAGATACGCAGTATTTT
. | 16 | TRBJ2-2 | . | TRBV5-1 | CASSLALQGSTGELFF | TGCGCCAGCAGCTTGGCCCTACAGGGTTCCACCGGGGAGCTGTTTTTT
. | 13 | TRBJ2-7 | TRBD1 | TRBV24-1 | CATEDRSSSEQYF | TGTGCCACCGAGGACAGGAGTAGCTCCGAGCAGTACTTC
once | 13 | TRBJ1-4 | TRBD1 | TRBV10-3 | CATRQGLNEKLFF | TGTGCCACCCGACAGGGGTTAAATGAAAAACTGTTTTTT
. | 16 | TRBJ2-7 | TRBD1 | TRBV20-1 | CSASSVGDRGRYEQYF | TGCAGTGCTAGTTCCGTTGGGGACAGGGGGCGCTACGAGCAGTACTTC
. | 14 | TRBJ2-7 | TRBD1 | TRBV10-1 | CASSEWDSTYEQYF | TGCGCCAGCAGTGAGTGGGACAGTACCTACGAGCAGTACTTC
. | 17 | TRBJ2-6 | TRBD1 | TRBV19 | CASSNGQGASGANVLTF | TGTGCCAGTTCCAATGGACAGGGGGCGTCTGGGGCCAACGTCCTGACTTTC
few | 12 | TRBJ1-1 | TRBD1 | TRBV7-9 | CAAGTGDTEAFF | TGTGCAGCCGGGACAGGGGACACTGAAGCTTTCTTT
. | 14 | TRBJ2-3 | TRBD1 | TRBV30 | CAWKQGAETDTQYF | TGTGCCTGGAAACAGGGGGCTGAGACAGATACGCAGTATTTT
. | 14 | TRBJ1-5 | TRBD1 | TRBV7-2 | CASSLTGGGQPQHF | TGTGCCAGCAGCTTAACAGGGGGCGGTCAGCCCCAGCATTTT
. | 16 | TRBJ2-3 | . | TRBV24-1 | CATSDPGRGSTDTQYF | TGTGCCACCAGTGACCCTGGCAGGGGAAGCACAGATACGCAGTATTTT
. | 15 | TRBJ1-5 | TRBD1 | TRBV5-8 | CASSVGTGINQPQHF | TGTGCCAGCAGCGTCGGGACAGGCATCAATCAGCCCCAGCATTTT
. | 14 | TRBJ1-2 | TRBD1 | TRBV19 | CASGQGSSIGGYTF | TGTGCCAGCGGACAGGGGTCTTCTATTGGTGGCTACACCTTC
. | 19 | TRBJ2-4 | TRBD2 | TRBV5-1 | CASSYGTSGRVFDKNIQYF | TGCGCCAGCAGCTACGGGACTAGCGGCCGGGTATTTGACAAAAACATTCAGTACTTC
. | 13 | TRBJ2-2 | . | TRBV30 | CAWSIANTGELFF | TGTGCCTGGAGTATAGCCAACACCGGGGAGCTGTTTTTT
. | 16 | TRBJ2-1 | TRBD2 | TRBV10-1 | CASPGLAGVGSREQFF | TGCGCCAGCCCGGGACTAGCGGGAGTAGGTTCCCGTGAGCAGTTCTTC
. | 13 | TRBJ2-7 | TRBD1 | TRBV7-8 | CASSLDRGYEQYF | TGTGCCAGCAGCTTAGACAGGGGGTACGAGCAGTACTTC
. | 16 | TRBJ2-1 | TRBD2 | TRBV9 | CASSVYRLAGGNEQFF | TGTGCCAGCAGCGTATATCGACTAGCGGGGGGTAATGAGCAGTTCTTC
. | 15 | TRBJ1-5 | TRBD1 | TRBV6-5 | CASRATGDSNQPQHF | TGTGCCAGCAGGGCAACAGGGGATAGCAATCAGCCCCAGCATTTT
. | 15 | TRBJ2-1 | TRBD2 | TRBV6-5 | CASRGTSGFYNEQFF | TGTGCCAGCAGGGGGACTAGCGGTTTCTACAATGAGCAGTTCTTC